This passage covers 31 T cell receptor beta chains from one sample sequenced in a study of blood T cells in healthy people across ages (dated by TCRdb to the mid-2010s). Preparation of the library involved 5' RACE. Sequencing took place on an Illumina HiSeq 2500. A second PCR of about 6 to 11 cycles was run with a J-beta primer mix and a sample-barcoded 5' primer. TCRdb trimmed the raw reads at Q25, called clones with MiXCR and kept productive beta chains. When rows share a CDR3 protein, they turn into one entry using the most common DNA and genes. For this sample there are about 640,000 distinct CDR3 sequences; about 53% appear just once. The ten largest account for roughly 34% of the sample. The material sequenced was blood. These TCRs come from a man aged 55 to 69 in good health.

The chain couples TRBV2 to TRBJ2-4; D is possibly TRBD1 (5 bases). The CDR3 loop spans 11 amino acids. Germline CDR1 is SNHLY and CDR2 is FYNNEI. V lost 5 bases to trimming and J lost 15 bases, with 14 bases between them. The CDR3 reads CASSFDSTTYF. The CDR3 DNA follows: TGTGCCAGCAGTTTTGACAGCACGACGTACTTC.

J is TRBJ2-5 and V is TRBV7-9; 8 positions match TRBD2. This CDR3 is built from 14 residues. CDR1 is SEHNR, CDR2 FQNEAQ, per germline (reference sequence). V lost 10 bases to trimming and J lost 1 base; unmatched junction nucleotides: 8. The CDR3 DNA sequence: TGTGCCACGTCGGGGGGGGCCGTCCAAGAGACCCAGTACTTC. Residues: CATSGGAVQETQYF.

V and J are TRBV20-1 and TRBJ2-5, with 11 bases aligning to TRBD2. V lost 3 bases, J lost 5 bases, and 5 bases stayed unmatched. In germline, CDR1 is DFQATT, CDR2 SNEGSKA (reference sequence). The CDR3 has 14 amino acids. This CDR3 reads CSASLLAGVETQYF. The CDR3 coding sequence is TGCAGTGCTAGCTTACTAGCGGGGGTTGAGACCCAGTACTTC.

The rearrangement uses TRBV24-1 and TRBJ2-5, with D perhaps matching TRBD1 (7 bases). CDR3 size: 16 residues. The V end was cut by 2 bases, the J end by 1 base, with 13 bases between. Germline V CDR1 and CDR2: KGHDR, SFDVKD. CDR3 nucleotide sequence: TGTGCCACCAGTGATTGGGGCAGGGGGGTCCAAGAGACCCAGTACTTC. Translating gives CATSDWGRGVQETQYF.

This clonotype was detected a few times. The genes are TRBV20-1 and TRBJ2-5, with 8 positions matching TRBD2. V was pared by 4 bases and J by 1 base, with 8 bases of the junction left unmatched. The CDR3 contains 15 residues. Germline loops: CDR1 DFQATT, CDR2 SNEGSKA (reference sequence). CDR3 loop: CSATLAGGPQETQYF. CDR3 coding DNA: TGCAGTGCTACATTGGCGGGGGGCCCCCAAGAGACCCAGTACTTC.

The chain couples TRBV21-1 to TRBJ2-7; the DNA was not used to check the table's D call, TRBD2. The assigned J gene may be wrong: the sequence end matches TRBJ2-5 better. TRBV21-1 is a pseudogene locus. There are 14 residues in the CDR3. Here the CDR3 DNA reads TGTGCCAGCAGCAAAGAAGTAGGGCGGGAGACCCAGTACTTC. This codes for CASSKEVGRETQYF.

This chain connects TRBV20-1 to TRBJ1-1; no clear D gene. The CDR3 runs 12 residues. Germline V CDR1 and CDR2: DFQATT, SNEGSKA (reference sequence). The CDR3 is CRPQRMNTEAFF. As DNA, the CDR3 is TGCAGACCACAGCGAATGAACACTGAAGCTTTCTTT.

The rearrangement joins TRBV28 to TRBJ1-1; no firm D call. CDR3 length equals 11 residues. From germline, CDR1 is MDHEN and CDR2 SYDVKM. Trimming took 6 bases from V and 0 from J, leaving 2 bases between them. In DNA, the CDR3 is TGTGCCAGCAGCGTGAACACTGAAGCTTTCTTT. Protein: CASSVNTEAFF. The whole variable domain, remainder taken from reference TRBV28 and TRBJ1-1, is DVKVTQSSRYLVKRTGEKVFLECVQDMDHENMFWYRQDPGLGLRLIYFSYDVKMKEKGDIPEGYSVSREKKERFSLILESASTNQTSMYLCASSVNTEAFFGQGTRLTVV.

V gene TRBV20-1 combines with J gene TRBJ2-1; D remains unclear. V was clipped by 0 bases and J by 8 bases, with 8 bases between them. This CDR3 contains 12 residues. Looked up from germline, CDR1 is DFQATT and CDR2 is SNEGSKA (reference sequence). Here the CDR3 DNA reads TGCAGTGCTAGAGAGGAGAGCTATGAGCAGTTCTTC. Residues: CSAREESYEQFF.

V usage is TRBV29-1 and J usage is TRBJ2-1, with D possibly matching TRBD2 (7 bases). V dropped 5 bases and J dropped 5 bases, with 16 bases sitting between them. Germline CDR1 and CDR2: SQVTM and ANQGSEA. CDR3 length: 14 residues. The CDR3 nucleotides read TGCAGCGTTTCAGGGGCTAGCGGAAACAATGAGCAGTTCTTC. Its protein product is CSVSGASGNNEQFF.

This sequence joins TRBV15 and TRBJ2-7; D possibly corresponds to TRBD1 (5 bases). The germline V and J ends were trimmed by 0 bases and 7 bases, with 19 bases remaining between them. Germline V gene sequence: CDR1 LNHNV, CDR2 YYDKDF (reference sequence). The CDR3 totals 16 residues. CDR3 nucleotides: TGTGCCACCAGCAGAGATGGGGCCCAGATGGGGAATGAGCAGTACTTC. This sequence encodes CATSRDGAQMGNEQYF.

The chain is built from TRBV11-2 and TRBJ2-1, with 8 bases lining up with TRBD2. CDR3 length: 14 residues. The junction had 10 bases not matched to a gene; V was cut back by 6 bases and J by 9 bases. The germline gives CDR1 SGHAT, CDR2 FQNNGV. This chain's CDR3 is CASSQAGVGSEQFF. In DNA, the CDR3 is TGTGCCAGCAGTCAAGCGGGGGTCGGGAGTGAGCAGTTCTTC. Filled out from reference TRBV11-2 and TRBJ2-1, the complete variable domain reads EAGVAQSPRYKIIEKRQSVAFWCNPISGHATLYWYQQILGQGPKLLIQFQNNGVVDDSQLPKDRFSAERLKGVDSTLKIQPAKLEDSAVYLCASSQAGVGSEQFFGPGTRLTVL.

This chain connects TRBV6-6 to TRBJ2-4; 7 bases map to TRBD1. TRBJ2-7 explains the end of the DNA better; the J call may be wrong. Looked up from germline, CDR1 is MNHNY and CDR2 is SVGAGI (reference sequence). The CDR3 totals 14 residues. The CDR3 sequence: CASTREQGTYEQYF. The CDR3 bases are TGTGCCAGCACCCGTGAACAGGGGACCTACGAGCAGTACTTC.

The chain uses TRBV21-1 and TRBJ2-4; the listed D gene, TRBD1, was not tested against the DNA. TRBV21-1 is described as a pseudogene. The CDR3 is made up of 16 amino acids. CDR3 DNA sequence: TGTGCCAGCAGCATCCGTCGTGACAGGGCCAAAAACATTCAGTACTTC. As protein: CASSIRRDRAKNIQYF.

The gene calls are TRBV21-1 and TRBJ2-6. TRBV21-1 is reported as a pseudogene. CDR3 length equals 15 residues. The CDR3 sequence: CASSKLRSGANVLTF. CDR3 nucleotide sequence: TGTGCCAGCAGCAAATTAAGGTCTGGGGCCAACGTCCTGACTTTC.

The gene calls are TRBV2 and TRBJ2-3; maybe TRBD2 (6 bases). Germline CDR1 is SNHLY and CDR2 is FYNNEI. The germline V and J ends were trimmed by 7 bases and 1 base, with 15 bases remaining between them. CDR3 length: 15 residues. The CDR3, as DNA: TGTGCCAGCAACAAACTAGCCGGGGGCACAGATACGCAGTATTTT. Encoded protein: CASNKLAGGTDTQYF.

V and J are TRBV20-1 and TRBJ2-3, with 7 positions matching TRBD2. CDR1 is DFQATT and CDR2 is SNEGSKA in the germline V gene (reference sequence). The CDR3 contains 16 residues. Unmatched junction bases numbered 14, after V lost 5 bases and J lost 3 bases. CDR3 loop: CSAQLPGLGRTDTQYF. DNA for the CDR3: TGCAGTGCTCAACTTCCAGGGCTCGGGAGGACAGATACGCAGTATTTT.

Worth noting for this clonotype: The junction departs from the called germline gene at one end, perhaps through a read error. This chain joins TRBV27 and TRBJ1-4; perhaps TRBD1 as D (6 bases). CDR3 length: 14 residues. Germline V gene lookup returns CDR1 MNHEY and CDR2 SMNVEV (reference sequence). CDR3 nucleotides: TGTGCCTGCAGTTTTAGGGGGACTAATGAAAAACTGTTTTTT. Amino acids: CACSFRGTNEKLFF.

The CDR3 is CASSQDAGGAGGLRQFF. The CDR3 nucleotides read TGCGCCAGCAGCCAAGATGCAGGGGGAGCGGGGGGGCTTCGGCAGTTCTTC. The chain combines TRBV4-1 with TRBJ2-1, with 10 nucleotides matching TRBD2. Losses at the gene ends were 0 bases for V and 12 bases for J; bases not matched to a gene: 14. The CDR3 has 17 amino acids. From germline, CDR1 is MGHRA and CDR2 YSYEKL.

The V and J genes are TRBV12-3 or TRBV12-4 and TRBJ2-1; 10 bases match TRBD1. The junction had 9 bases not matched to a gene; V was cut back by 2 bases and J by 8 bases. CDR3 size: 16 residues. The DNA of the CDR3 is TGTGCCAGCAGTTTATGGACAGGGGGATTACTCGATGAGCAGTTCTTC. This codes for CASSLWTGGLLDEQFF.

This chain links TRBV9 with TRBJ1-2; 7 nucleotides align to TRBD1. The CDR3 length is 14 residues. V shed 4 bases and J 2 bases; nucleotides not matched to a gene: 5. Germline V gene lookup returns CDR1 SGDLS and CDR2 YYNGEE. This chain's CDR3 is CASSKATGNYGYTF. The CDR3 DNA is TGTGCCAGCAGCAAAGCGACAGGGAACTATGGCTACACCTTC.

The CDR3 sequence is CASSRGFSTDTQYF. CDR3 in DNA: TGTGCCAGCAGTCGGGGGTTTAGCACAGATACGCAGTATTTT. V gene TRBV27 combines with J gene TRBJ2-3, with D possibly being TRBD2 (6 bases). This CDR3 contains 14 residues. V gave up 5 bases and J gave up 0 bases, with 9 bases separating them. Germline CDR1 and CDR2: MNHEY and SMNVEV (reference sequence).

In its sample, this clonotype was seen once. CDR3 amino acids: CASSLSGDLGTEAFF. Written as DNA, the CDR3 is TGTGCCAGCAGTTTATCCGGGGACCTAGGGACTGAAGCTTTCTTT. The rearrangement uses TRBV28 and TRBJ1-1; D may be TRBD1 (5 bases). With 1 base removed from V and 5 bases from J, the gap between germline ends came to 14 bases. Germline values: CDR1 MDHEN, CDR2 SYDVKM. The CDR3 has 15 amino acids.

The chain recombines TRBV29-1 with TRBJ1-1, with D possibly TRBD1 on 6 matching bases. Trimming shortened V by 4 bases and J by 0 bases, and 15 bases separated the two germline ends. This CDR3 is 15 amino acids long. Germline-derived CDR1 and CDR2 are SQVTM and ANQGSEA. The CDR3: CSVGRTATMNTEAFF. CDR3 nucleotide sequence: TGCAGCGTTGGGAGGACAGCTACCATGAACACTGAAGCTTTCTTT.

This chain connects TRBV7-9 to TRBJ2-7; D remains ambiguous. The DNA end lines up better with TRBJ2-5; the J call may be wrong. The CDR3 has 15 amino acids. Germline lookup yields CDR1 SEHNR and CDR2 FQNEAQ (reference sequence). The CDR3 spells CASSLTTPLWETQYF. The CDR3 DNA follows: TGTGCCAGCAGCTTAACGACCCCGCTTTGGGAGACCCAGTACTTC.

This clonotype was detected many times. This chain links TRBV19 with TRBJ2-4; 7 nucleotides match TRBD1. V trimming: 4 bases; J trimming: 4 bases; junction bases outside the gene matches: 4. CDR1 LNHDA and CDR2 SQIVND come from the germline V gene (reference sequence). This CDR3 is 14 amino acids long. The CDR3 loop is CASSNPGQKNIQYF. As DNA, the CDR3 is TGTGCCAGTAGTAATCCGGGACAGAAAAACATTCAGTACTTC.

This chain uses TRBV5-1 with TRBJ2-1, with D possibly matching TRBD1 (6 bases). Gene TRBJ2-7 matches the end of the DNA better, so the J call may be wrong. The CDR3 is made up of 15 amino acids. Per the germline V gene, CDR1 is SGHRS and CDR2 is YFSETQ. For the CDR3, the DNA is TGCGCCAGCAGCTTGGTGCAGGGGAGCTACAATGAGCAGTACTTC. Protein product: CASSLVQGSYNEQYF.

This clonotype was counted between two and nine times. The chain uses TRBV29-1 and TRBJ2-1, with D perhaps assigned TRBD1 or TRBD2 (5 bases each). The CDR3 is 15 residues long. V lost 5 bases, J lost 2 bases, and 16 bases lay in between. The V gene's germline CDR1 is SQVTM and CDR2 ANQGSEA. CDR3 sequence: CSVWDQGIAYNEQFF. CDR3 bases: TGCAGCGTTTGGGACCAGGGAATTGCCTACAATGAGCAGTTCTTC.

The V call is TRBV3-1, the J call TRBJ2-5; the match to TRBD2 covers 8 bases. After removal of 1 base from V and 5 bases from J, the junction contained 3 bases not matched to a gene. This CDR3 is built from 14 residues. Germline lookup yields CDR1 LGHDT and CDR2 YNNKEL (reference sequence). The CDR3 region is CASSQGAGAETQYF. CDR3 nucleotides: TGTGCCAGCAGCCAAGGAGCGGGGGCGGAGACCCAGTACTTC.

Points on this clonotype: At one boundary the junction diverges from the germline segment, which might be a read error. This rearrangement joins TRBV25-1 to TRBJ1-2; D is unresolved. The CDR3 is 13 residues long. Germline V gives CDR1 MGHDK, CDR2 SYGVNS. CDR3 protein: CASSPKRNYGCTF. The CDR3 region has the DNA TGTGCCAGCAGCCCCAAGCGGAACTATGGCTGCACCTTC.

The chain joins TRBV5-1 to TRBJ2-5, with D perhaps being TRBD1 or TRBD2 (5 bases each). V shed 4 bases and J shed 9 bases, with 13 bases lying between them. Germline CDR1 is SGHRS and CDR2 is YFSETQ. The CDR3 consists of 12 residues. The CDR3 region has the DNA TGCGCCAGCAGCCCGGGACCCTGGGCCCAGTACTTC. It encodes CASSPGPWAQYF.